The 20 T cell receptor beta chains below all came from one sample that was sequenced in a study of blood T cell repertoires in COVID-19. Here immunoSEQ multiplex PCR was the method, and the copy in TCRdb shows in-frame clones only, minus some. The sample contains under 350,000 clones, just over 85% of which appear only once. The material sequenced was PBMCs or T cells enriched from blood (not recorded which). These receptors all come from a woman aged 35 to 49 with acute COVID-19.

This rearrangement joins TRBV3-1 (or the pseudogene TRBV3-2) to TRBJ2-1, with D tentatively TRBD2 (7 bases). The ends were cut back, 0 bases at V and 14 bases at J, with 11 bases in the middle. The CDR3 covers 12 residues. CDR1 LGHDT and CDR2 YNNKEL come from the germline V gene (reference sequence). CDR3 residues: CASSQEQGGEFF. As DNA, the CDR3 is TGTGCCAGCAGCCAAGAACAGGGAGGGGAGTTCTTC.

The chain has TRBV28 and TRBJ2-3; 9 nucleotides line up with TRBD1. The germline gives CDR1 MDHEN, CDR2 SYDVKM. CDR3 length equals 14 residues. The J segment lost 1 base and the V segment lost 6 bases, leaving 2 bases of the junction unmatched. The CDR3 reads CASRRTGGTDTQYF. The CDR3 DNA reads as TGTGCCAGCAGGCGGACAGGGGGCACAGATACGCAGTATTTT.

This chain uses TRBV5-1 with TRBJ1-3; possible D gene TRBD1, 5 bases. Germline-derived CDR1 and CDR2 are SGHRS and YFSETQ. Trimming took 5 bases from V and 0 from J, leaving 9 bases between them. The CDR3 contains 14 residues. CDR3 in amino acids: CASRDIRSGNTIYF. The CDR3 nucleotides are TGCGCCAGCAGGGACATTCGCTCTGGAAACACCATATATTTT. Based on the CDR3 plus reference TRBV5-1 and TRBJ1-3, the full variable domain is KAGVTQTPRYLIKTRGQQVTLSCSPISGHRSVSWYQQTPGQGLQFLFEYFSETQRNKGNFPGRFSGRQFSNSRSEMNVSTLELGDSALYLCASRDIRSGNTIYFGEGSWLTVV.

The chain carries TRBV5-1 and TRBJ2-2, with D maybe TRBD2 (6 bases). Germline V CDR1 and CDR2: SGHRS, YFSETQ. Trimming left V 1 base short and J 3 bases short, with 7 bases between. The CDR3 is 14 amino acids. As DNA, the CDR3 is TGCGCCAGCAGCTTGATAGCGGACACCGGGGAGCTGTTTTTT. It codes for CASSLIADTGELFF.

The chain has TRBV6-6 and TRBJ1-1; 7 nucleotides align to TRBD1. This CDR3 contains 12 residues. Trimming cost V 6 bases and J 6 bases; bases outside gene matches: 4. The V gene's germline CDR1 is MNHNY and CDR2 SVGAGI (reference sequence). CDR3 sequence reads: CASRTGPPEAFF. CDR3 sequence (DNA): TGTGCCAGCAGGACAGGGCCCCCTGAAGCTTTCTTT.

This chain links TRBV28 with TRBJ1-2, with a possible D match to TRBD1 (5 bases). V dropped 10 bases and J dropped 5 bases, with 11 bases sitting between them. This CDR3 has 11 residues. Germline assignment: CDR1 MDHEN and CDR2 SYDVKM. The CDR3 DNA reads TGTGCCACCTCCAGGGAATATGGCTACACCTTC. As protein: CATSREYGYTF.

The V gene is TRBV4-3, the J gene TRBJ2-7, with D maybe TRBD1 (6 bases). Trimming cost V 4 bases and J 3 bases, with 13 bases left between them. Germline V gene data show CDR1 as LGHNA and CDR2 as YSLEER. CDR3 length: 14 amino acids. The chain's CDR3 is CASSREQGYYEQYF. The CDR3 DNA reads as TGCGCCAGCAGCCGAGAACAGGGATACTACGAGCAGTACTTC.

This rearrangement joins TRBV19 to TRBJ2-1; TRBD1 agrees at 9 bases. Germline V lookup: CDR1 LNHDA, CDR2 SQIVND (reference sequence). After removal of 3 bases from V and 7 bases from J, the junction contained 10 bases not matched to a gene. The CDR3 contains 16 residues. The CDR3 here is CASSIPTGTGRNEQFF. As DNA, the CDR3 is TGTGCCAGTAGTATCCCAACCGGGACAGGGAGGAATGAGCAGTTCTTC.

Only a few counts were recorded for this clone. The CDR3 sequence is CASSPNHPHRGANQPQHF. The CDR3 DNA is TGCGCCAGCAGCCCAAATCACCCTCACAGGGGCGCCAATCAGCCCCAGCATTTT. V is TRBV4-3 and J is TRBJ1-5; 7 nucleotides align to TRBD1. CDR1 is LGHNA and CDR2 is YSLEER in the germline V gene. J was trimmed by 3 bases and V by 4 bases; bases with no gene match: 15. The CDR3 runs to 18 residues.

V usage is TRBV7-8 and J usage is TRBJ1-2, with 9 positions matching TRBD1. This CDR3 comprises 15 residues. J gave up 3 bases and V 4 bases, and 6 bases lay outside the gene matches. Germline assignment: CDR1 SGHVS and CDR2 FQNEAQ. CDR3 protein: CASSSTGGRDYGYTF. The CDR3 DNA follows: TGTGCCAGCAGCTCAACAGGGGGCCGCGACTATGGCTACACCTTC.

Comment on this clone: Other DNA sequences of this sample code for an identical CDR3. The chain has TRBV5-1 and TRBJ2-3; the D gene is possibly TRBD1 (6 bases). The germline V and J ends were trimmed by 3 bases and 0 bases, with 8 bases remaining between them. CDR3 size: 14 residues. CDR1 and CDR2 (germline): SGHRS, YFSETQ. The CDR3: CASSSGQSTDTQYF. CDR3 DNA: TGCGCCAGCAGCTCCGGACAGAGCACAGATACGCAGTATTTT.

The chain couples TRBV7-9 to TRBJ1-5, with 7 bases fitting TRBD1. Germline loops: CDR1 SEHNR, CDR2 FQNEAQ (reference sequence). J was trimmed by 2 bases and V by 5 bases; bases with no gene match: 9. CDR3 length: 16 residues. The CDR3 DNA reads TGTGCCAGCAGCAGACCGGATACAGGGGGCAATCAGCCCCAGCATTTT. Its protein is CASSRPDTGGNQPQHF. Full variable domain (missing parts from reference TRBV7-9 and TRBJ1-5): DTGVSQNPRHKITKRGQNVTFRCDPISEHNRLYWYRQTLGQGPEFLTYFQNEAQLEKSRLLSDRFSAERPKGSFSTLEIQRTEQGDSAMYLCASSRPDTGGNQPQHFGDGTRLSIL.

The J gene is TRBJ1-2, the V gene TRBV28, with a possible D match to TRBD1 (6 bases). Trimming took 4 bases from V and 5 from J, leaving 17 bases between them. CDR1 MDHEN and CDR2 SYDVKM come from the germline V gene. This CDR3 comprises 15 residues. Written as DNA, the CDR3 is TGTGCCAGCAGTTCTACAGGGAAAGCACTATATGGCTACACCTTC. This encodes CASSSTGKALYGYTF.

The V gene is TRBV18, the J gene TRBJ2-7; TRBD1 is a possible D gene (6 bases). The germline V and J ends were trimmed by 2 bases and 3 bases, with 11 bases remaining between them. The germline V gene encodes CDR1 KGHSH and CDR2 LQKENI. The CDR3 length is 14 residues. CDR3 sequence (DNA): TGTGCCAGCTCACCATCAGGGGCGATCTACGAGCAGTACTTC. Its protein is CASSPSGAIYEQYF.

V and J are TRBV5-1 and TRBJ2-7, with 8 bases aligning to TRBD1. The CDR3 runs 15 residues. Unmatched junction bases numbered 5, after V lost 0 bases and J lost 3 bases. CDR1 is SGHRS and CDR2 is YFSETQ in the germline V gene. This chain's CDR3 is CASSLAGTGGYEQYF. The CDR3, as DNA: TGCGCCAGCAGCTTGGCTGGGACAGGAGGCTACGAGCAGTACTTC. The full variable domain, completed using reference TRBV5-1 and TRBJ2-7, is KAGVTQTPRYLIKTRGQQVTLSCSPISGHRSVSWYQQTPGQGLQFLFEYFSETQRNKGNFPGRFSGRQFSNSRSEMNVSTLELGDSALYLCASSLAGTGGYEQYFGPGTRLTVT.

This rearrangement joins TRBV12-3 or TRBV12-4 to TRBJ2-5; a weak D match, TRBD1 (5 bases). Trimming pared 5 bases from V and 5 bases from J, leaving 12 bases between. The CDR3 spans 13 residues. The CDR3 reads CASSRQGWETQYF. The CDR3 DNA reads as TGTGCCAGCAGTCGTCAGGGATGGGAGACCCAGTACTTC.

The chain carries TRBV6-1 and TRBJ1-1; TRBD1 matches 7 bases. V gave up 2 bases and J gave up 4 bases; unmatched junction bases: 7. The CDR3 runs 15 residues. The germline V gene encodes CDR1 MNHNS and CDR2 SASEGT. This CDR3 is CASSEMGKGATEAFF. CDR3 nucleotide sequence: TGTGCCAGCAGTGAAATGGGTAAGGGGGCCACTGAAGCTTTCTTT.

This chain connects TRBV6-5 to TRBJ1-2; D is possibly TRBD1 (6 bases). The CDR3 extends over 14 amino acids. The V gene lost 5 bases and the J gene lost 4 bases, with 14 bases spanning the gap. Looked up from germline, CDR1 is MNHEY and CDR2 is SVGAGI. For the CDR3, the DNA is TGTGCCAGCAGTATCTACAGGGAGGGCTATGGCTACACCTTC. The encoded protein is CASSIYREGYGYTF.

J is TRBJ1-6 and V is TRBV19, with 7 nucleotides matching TRBD1. The CDR3 loop spans 15 amino acids. J lost 10 bases, V lost 3 bases, and 9 bases had no gene match. Germline assignment: CDR1 LNHDA and CDR2 SQIVND (reference sequence). The CDR3 reads CASSIGGQLGSPLHF. The DNA for the CDR3 is TGTGCCAGTAGTATCGGGGGACAGTTGGGGTCACCCCTCCACTTT.

The rearrangement links TRBV28 to TRBJ1-2; D remains ambiguous. CDR1 MDHEN and CDR2 SYDVKM come from the germline V gene. Trimming took off 2 bases at V and 7 bases at J, with 11 bases between the two ends. The CDR3 is 13 amino acids. Here the CDR3 reads CASSLGQDFGYTF. CDR3 in DNA: TGTGCCAGCAGTTTAGGGCAGGACTTTGGCTACACCTTC.